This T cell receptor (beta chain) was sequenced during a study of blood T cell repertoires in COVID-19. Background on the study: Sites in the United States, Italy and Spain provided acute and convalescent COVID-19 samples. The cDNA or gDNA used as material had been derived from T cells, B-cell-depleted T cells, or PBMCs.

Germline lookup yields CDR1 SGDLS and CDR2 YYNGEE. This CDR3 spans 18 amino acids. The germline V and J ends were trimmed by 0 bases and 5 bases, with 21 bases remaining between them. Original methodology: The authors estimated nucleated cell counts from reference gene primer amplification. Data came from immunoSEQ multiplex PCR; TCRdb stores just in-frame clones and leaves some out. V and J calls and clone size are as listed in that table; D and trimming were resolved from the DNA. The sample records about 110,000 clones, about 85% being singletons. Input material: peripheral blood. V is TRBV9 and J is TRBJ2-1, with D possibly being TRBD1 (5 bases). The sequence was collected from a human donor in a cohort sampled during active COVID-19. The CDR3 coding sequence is TGTGCCAGCAGCGTAGGAGGCCGTCCGACAGACCCCAACAATGAGCAGTTCTTC. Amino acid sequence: CASSVGGRPTDPNNEQFF.